This T cell receptor beta chain originates from a study of blood T cell repertoires in COVID-19. Using immunoSEQ multiplex PCR, the repertoire was profiled, and TCRdb retains in-frame clones only, with some absent. The repertoire includes 250,000 to 300,000 clones, approximately 85% of them detected once, and approximately 2% sits in the top ten. Sequenced input: PBMCs or T cells enriched from blood (not recorded which). The clonotype comes from a woman aged 45-65 years who had recovered from COVID-19.

In DNA, the CDR3 is TGTGCCAGCTCCCCTCCACAGCAAGAGACCCAGTACTTC. Translating gives CASSPPQQETQYF. The J gene is TRBJ2-5, the V gene TRBV18; D is unresolved. Germline lookup yields CDR1 KGHSH and CDR2 LQKENI. V was pared by 6 bases and J by 2 bases, with 10 bases between. The CDR3 has 13 amino acids.